This TCR beta chain emerged from a study of cytotoxic CD8 clonotypes in ibrutinib-treated CLL. Germline CDR1 is SGDLS and CDR2 is YYNGEE. CDR3 length: 13 amino acids. Trimming took 2 bases from V and 2 from J; bases not matched to a gene: 1. The sequencing depth, 1 in 200,000 to 1 in 1 million T cells, was the target. TCRdb's table, derived via immunoSEQ multiplex PCR, lists solely in-frame clones and lacks some. The data contain approximately 45,000 clones, around 68% of them singletons. This receptor was taken from a human donor with chronic lymphocytic leukemia. Sequencing was performed on PBMCs, taken after 12 months of ibrutinib treatment. This chain connects TRBV9 to TRBJ2-7; 7 bases are shared with TRBD2. In DNA, the CDR3 is TGTGCCAGCAGCGTCGGGGGGACCTACGAGCAGTACTTC. Translating it yields CASSVGGTYEQYF.